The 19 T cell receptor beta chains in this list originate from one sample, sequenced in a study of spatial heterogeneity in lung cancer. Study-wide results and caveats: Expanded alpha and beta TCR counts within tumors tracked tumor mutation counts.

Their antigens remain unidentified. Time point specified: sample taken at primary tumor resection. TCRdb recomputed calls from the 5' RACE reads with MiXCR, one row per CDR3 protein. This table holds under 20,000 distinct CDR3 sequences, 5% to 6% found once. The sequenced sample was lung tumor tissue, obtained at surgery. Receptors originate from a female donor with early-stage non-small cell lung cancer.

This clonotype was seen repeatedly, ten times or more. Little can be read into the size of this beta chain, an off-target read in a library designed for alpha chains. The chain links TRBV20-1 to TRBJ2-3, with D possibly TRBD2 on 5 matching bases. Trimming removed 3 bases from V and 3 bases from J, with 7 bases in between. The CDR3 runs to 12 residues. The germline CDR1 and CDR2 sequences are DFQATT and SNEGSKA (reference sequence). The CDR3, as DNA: TGCAGTGCTAGTCCGGGGACAGATACGCAGTATTTT. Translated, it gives CSASPGTDTQYF.

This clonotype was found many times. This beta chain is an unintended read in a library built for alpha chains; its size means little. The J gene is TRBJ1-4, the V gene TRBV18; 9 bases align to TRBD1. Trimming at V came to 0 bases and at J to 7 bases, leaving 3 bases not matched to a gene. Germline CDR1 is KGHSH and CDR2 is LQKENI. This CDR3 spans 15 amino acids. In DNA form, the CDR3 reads TGTGCCAGCTCACCACCGGGACAGGGAACTGAAAAACTGTTTTTT. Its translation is CASSPPGQGTEKLFF.

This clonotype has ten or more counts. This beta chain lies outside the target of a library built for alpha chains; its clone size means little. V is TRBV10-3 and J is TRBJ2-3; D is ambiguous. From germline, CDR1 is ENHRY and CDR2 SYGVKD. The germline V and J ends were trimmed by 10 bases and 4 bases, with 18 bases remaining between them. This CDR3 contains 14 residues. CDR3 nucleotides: TGTGCCACCCACCCAACCGAGCGAGCAGATACGCAGTATTTT. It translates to CATHPTERADTQYF.

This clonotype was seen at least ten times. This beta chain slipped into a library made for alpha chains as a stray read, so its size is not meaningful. As DNA, the CDR3 is TGTGCCAGCAGCTTAGCCTACAGGGGGCTGGCCAAAAACATTCAGTACTTC. Amino acid sequence: CASSLAYRGLAKNIQYF. This chain uses TRBV7-9 with TRBJ2-4, with 9 bases matching TRBD1. The CDR3 runs 17 residues. V trimming: 0 bases; J trimming: 1 base; junction bases outside the gene matches: 4. CDR1 SEHNR and CDR2 FQNEAQ come from the germline V gene (reference sequence). The whole variable domain, remainder taken from reference TRBV7-9 and TRBJ2-4, is DTGVSQNPRHKITKRGQNVTFRCDPISEHNRLYWYRQTLGQGPEFLTYFQNEAQLEKSRLLSDRFSAERPKGSFSTLEIQRTEQGDSAMYLCASSLAYRGLAKNIQYFGAGTRLSVL.

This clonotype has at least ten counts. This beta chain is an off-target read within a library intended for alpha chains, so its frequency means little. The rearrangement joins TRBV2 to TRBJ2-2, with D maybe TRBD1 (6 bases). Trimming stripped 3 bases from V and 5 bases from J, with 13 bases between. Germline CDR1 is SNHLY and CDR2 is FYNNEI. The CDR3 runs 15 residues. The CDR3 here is CASSESPTGTGELFF. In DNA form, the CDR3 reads TGTGCCAGCAGTGAGTCTCCGACAGGTACCGGGGAGCTGTTTTTT.

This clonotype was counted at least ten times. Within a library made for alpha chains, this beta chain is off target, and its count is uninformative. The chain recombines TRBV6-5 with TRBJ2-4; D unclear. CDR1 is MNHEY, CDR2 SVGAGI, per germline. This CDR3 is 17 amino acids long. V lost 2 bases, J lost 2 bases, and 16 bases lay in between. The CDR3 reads CASSYATAGASKNIQYF. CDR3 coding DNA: TGTGCCAGCAGTTACGCCACGGCAGGCGCCTCCAAAAACATTCAGTACTTC.

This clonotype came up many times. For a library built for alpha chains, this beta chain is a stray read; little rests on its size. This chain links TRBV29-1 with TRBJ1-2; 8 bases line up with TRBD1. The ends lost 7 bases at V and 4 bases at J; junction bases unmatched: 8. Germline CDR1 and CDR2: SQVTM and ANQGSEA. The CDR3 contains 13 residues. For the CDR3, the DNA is TGCAGCGCCGGACAGGGTTCCCTCTATGGCTACACCTTC. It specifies CSAGQGSLYGYTF.

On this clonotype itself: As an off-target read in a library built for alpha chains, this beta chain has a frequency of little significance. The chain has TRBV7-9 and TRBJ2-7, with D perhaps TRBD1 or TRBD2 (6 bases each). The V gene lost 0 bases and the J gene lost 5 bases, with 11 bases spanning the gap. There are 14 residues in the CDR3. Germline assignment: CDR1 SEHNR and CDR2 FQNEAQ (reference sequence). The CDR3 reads CASSLAGGRDEQYF. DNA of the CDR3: TGTGCCAGCAGCTTAGCCGGGGGCCGGGACGAGCAGTACTTC.

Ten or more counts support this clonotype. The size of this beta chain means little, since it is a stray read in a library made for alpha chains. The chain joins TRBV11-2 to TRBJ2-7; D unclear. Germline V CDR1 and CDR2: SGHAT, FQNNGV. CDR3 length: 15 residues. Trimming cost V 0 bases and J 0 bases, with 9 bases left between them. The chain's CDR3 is CASSLDSAPSYEQYF. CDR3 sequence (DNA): TGTGCCAGCAGCTTAGACTCTGCCCCCTCCTACGAGCAGTACTTC.

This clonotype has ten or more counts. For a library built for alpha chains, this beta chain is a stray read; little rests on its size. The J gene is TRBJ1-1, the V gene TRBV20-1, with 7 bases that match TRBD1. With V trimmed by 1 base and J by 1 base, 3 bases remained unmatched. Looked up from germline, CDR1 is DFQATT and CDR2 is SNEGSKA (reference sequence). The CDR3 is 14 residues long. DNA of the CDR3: TGCAGTGCTAGAGTATGGGACAGGAACACTGAAGCTTTCTTT. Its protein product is CSARVWDRNTEAFF.

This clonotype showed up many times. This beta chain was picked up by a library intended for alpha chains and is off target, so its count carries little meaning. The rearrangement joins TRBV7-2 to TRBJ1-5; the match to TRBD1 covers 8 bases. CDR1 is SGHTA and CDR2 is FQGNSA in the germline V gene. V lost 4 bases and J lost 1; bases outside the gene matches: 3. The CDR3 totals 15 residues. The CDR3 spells CASSSQGASNQPQHF. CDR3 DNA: TGTGCCAGCAGCTCCCAGGGGGCAAGCAATCAGCCCCAGCATTTT.

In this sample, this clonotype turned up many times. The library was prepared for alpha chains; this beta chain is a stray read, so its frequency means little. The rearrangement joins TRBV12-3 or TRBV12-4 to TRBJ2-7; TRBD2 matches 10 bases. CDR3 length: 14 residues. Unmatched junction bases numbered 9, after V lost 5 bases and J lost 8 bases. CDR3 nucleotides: TGTGCCAGCAGTAATACTAGCGGGACTTGGAAGCAGTACTTC. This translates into CASSNTSGTWKQYF.

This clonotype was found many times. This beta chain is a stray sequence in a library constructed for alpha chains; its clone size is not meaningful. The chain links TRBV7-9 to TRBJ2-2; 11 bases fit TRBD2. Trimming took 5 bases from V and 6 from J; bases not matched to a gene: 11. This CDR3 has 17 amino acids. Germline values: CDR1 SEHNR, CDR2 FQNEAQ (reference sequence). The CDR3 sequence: CASSRGTSGRLSGELFF. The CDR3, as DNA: TGTGCCAGCAGCCGGGGAACTAGCGGGAGATTGTCCGGGGAGCTGTTTTTT.

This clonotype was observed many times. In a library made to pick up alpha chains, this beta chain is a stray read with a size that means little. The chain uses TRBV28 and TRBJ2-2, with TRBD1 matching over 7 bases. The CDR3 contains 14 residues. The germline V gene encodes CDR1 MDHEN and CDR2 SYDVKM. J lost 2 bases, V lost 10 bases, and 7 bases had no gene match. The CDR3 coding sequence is TGTGCCACCGAGACAGGGCCTAACACCGGGGAGCTGTTTTTT. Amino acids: CATETGPNTGELFF.

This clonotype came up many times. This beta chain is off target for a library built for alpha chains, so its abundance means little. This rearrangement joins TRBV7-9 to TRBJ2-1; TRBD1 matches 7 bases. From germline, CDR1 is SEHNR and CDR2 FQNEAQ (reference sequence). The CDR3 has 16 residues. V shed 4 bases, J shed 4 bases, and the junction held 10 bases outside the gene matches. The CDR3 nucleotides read TGTGCCAGCAGCTCCCGACAGGGTCTACCATACAATGAGCAGTTCTTC. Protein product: CASSSRQGLPYNEQFF.

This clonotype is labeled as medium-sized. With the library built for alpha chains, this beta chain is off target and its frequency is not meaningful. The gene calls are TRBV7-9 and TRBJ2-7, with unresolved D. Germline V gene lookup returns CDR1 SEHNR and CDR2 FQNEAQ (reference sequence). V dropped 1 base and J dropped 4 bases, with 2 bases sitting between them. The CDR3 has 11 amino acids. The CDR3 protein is CASSLEYEQYF. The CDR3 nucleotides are TGTGCCAGCAGCTTAGAGTACGAGCAGTACTTC.

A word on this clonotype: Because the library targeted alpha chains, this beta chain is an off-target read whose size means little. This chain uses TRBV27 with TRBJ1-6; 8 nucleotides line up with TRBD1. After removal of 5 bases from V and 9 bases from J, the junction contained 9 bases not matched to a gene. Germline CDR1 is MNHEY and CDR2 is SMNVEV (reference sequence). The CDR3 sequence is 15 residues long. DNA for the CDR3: TGTGCCAGCAGTATATATGCCGGACAGGGTTCACCCCTCCACTTT. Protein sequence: CASSIYAGQGSPLHF.

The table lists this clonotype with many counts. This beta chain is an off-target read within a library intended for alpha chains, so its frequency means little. Here the CDR3 reads CASSLGTGYEAFF. The CDR3 coding sequence is TGCGCCAGCAGCCTAGGGACAGGTTATGAAGCTTTCTTT. The chain couples TRBV5-1 to TRBJ1-1; 8 bases line up with TRBD1. This CDR3 has 13 residues. The ends lost 4 bases at V and 7 bases at J; junction bases unmatched: 6. Germline CDR1 and CDR2: SGHRS and YFSETQ.

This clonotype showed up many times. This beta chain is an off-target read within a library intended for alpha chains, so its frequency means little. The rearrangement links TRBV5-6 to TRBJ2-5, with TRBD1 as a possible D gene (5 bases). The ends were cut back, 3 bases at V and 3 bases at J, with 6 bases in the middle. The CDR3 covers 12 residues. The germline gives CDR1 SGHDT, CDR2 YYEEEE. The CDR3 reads CASSWGEETQYF. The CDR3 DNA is TGTGCCAGCAGCTGGGGCGAAGAGACCCAGTACTTC.